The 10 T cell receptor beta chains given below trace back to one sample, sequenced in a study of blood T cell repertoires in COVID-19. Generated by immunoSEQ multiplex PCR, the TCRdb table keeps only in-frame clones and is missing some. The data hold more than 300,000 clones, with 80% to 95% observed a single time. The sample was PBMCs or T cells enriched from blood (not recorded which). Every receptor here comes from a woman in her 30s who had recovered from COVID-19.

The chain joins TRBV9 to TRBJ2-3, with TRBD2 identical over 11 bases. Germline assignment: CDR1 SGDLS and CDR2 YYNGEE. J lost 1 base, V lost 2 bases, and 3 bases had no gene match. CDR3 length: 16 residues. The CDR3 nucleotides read TGTGCCAGCAGCGTCCTACTAGCGGGGGGCACAGATACGCAGTATTTT. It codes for CASSVLLAGGTDTQYF.

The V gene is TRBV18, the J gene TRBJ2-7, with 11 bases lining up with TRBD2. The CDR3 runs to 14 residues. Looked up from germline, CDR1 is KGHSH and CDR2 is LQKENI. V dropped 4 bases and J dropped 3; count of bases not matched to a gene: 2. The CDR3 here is CASSRGTSGYEQYF. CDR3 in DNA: TGTGCCAGCTCACGGGGGACTAGCGGCTACGAGCAGTACTTC. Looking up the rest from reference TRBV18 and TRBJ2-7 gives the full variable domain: NAGVMQNPRHLVRRRGQEARLRCSPMKGHSHVYWYRQLPEEGLKFMVYLQKENIIDESGMPKERFSAEFPKEGPSILRIQQVVRGDSAAYFCASSRGTSGYEQYFGPGTRLTVT.

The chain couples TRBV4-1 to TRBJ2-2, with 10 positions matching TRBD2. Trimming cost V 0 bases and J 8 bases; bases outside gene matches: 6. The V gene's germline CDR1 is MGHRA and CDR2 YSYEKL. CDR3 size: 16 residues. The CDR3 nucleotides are TGCGCCAGCAGCCAAGAGGGGCTAGCGGGAGAGGGGGAGCTGTTTTTT. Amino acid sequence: CASSQEGLAGEGELFF.

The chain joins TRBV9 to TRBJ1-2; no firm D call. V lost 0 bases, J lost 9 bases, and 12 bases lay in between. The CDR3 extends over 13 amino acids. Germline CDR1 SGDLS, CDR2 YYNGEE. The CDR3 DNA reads TGTGCCAGCAGCGTAGATCGGTGGTCGAGCTACACCTTC. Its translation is CASSVDRWSSYTF.

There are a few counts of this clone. CDR3 DNA: TGTGCCAGCAGTTTAATGGTAGACAGTAGAGTTAATGGCGCCCCCGAGCAGTACTTC. The encoded protein is CASSLMVDSRVNGAPEQYF. The V and J genes are TRBV27 and TRBJ2-7, with D tentatively TRBD1 (5 bases). This CDR3 contains 19 residues. Germline-derived CDR1 and CDR2 are MNHEY and SMNVEV (reference sequence). V was clipped by 2 bases and J by 6 bases, with 29 bases between them.

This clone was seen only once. CDR3 DNA sequence: TGTGCCAGCAATCTGCAGGGGGCGCAGGGCAATCAGCCCCAGCATTTT. Its translation: CASNLQGAQGNQPQHF. The J gene is TRBJ1-5, the V gene TRBV2, with 8 bases matching TRBD1. The CDR3 is 16 amino acids. Per the germline V gene, CDR1 is SNHLY and CDR2 is FYNNEI. V was clipped by 7 bases and J by 2 bases; unmatched bases: 10.

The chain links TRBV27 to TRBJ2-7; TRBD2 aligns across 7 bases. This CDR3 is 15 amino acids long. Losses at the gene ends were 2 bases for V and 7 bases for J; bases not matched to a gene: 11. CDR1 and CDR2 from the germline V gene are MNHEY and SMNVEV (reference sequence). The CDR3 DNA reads TGTGCCAGCAGTTTACAAGTGGCGGGAGTGGGGGAGCAGTACTTC. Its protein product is CASSLQVAGVGEQYF.

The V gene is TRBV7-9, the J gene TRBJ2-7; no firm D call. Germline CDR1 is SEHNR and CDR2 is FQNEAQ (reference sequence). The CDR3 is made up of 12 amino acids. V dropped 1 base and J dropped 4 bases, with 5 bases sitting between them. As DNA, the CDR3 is TGTGCCAGCAGCTTAGGCACTTACGAGCAGTACTTC. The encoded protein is CASSLGTYEQYF.

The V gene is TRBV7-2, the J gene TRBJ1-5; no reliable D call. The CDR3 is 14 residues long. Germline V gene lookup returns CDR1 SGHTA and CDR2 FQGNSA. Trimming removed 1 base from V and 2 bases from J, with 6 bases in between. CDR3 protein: CASSLVHGNQPQHF. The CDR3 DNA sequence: TGTGCCAGCAGCTTAGTCCATGGCAATCAGCCCCAGCATTTT. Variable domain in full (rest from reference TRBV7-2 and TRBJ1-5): GAGVSQSPSNKVTEKGKDVELRCDPISGHTALYWYRQSLGQGLEFLIYFQGNSAPDKSGLPSDRFSAERTGGSVSTLTIQRTQQEDSAVYLCASSLVHGNQPQHFGDGTRLSIL.

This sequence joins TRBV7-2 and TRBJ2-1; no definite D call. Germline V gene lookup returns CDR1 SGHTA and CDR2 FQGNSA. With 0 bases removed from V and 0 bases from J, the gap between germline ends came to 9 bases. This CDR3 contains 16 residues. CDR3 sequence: CASSLAPSSSYNEQFF. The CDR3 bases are TGTGCCAGCAGCTTAGCGCCCTCCAGCTCCTACAATGAGCAGTTCTTC.